Reported below is one T cell receptor (beta chain). The target of this receptor is not known. The input lacks base qualities; no much larger clone sits a single base away. Receptors were amplified or captured by the immunoSEQ multiplex PCR assay. A mixture of 60 forward primers for TCR Vbeta segments and 13 reverse primers for TCR Jbeta segments was used in the multiplex PCR. A multiplex PCR assay on genomic DNA amplified the CDR3 region of rearranged TCR beta genes. The amplified TCR beta libraries were sequenced on the Illumina HiSeq System as 87-base-pair reads. For the original study's pipeline: Across the 640 or so repertoires, a later analysis counted some 81 million unique TCR beta chains, 9 million to 14 million of which were shared by at least two donors. Raw reads were error-corrected and collapsed into unique sequences by a nearest-neighbor algorithm in which closely related sequences were merged to remove PCR and sequencing errors. To assign V, D and J gene segments, CDR3 sequences were aligned to IMGT reference sequences. For a sequence to be retained, a match of at least six nucleotides to both a V gene segment and a J gene segment was required. A rearrangement was called productive if the CDR3 had no stop codons and remained in frame with V and J, and every other rearrangement was called non-productive. CDR3 was defined by IMGT convention, running from the second conserved V-encoded cysteine to the conserved J-encoded phenylalanine. In an earlier analysis of some 550 of the donors, sequences lacking an unambiguous match to a single V gene segment were excluded. An earlier analysis of 500 to 700 of the donors classified V segments as functional when productive rearrangements were above 56.7% and as segregating when the standard deviation between donors was above 5%. A statistical classification framework was built for diagnosing cytomegalovirus status from the catalog of TCR beta chain sequences. V and J gene assignment, in a later analysis, came from comparing TCR nucleotide sequences with IMGT/GENE-DB human TR gene sequences. Using the TCRdist pipeline, a later analysis assigned CDR3 sequences along with most-parsimonious VDJ recombination scenarios. In a later analysis, each TCR beta chain was defined by its CDR3 amino acid sequence together with its V-gene family, and reads lacking a unique V-gene family were excluded. In a later analysis, 450 to 600 highly shared, low-generation-probability nucleotide sequences were removed to address suspected cross-contamination and a sequencing artifact. For each public chain, a later analysis derived a clonal expansion index from normalized ranks of inferred template counts within each repertoire. Generation probabilities in a later analysis came from a VDJ recombination model fitted to out-of-frame rearrangements, and those results were checked against IGoR. In a later analysis, TCR-TCR, TCR-HLA and TCR-CMV co-occurrence was scored with hypergeometric tests, and a repertoire-size bias correction was applied to TCR pairs. A later analysis estimated false discovery rates by permuting HLA or CMV assignments 20 times. A later analysis grouped co-occurring TCRs with DBSCAN, adding TCRdist sequence similarity when clustering within HLA-allele-positive subsets. Repertoires with fewer than 30,000 or more than 120,000 public chains were left out of co-occurrence clustering, as were four to six repertoires with anomalous nucleotide sharing. TCRdb obtained this table from immuneACCESS and retained in-frame rearrangements with V and J assigned. These tables miss some clones; where compared with another copy, unresolved V genes account for less than half of the shortfall, and the remainder is unexplained. Clone size and V and J calls were adopted from that table, with D and trimming inferred from the DNA. Within this sample are about 130,000 clones, with roughly 85% of them counted one time only. The top ten constitute less than 2% of the sample.

The data stem from a study of cytomegalovirus exposure and HLA in healthy donors (dated by TCRdb to the late 2010s). As for the study more broadly: An earlier analysis of 587 of the donors reported 276 Gb of sequence data and 95 million to 140 million unique TCR beta sequences obtained from about 170 million T cells. About 280 gigabases of sequencing data and around 88 million unique TCR sequences made up an early release that covered about 640 HLA-typed donors. Of the roughly 400 genotyped donors, over 70% fell in the genetic ancestry cluster associated with self-reported Caucasian donors. The study aimed to test whether signatures of past pathogen exposure could be identified by cataloging public T cell receptors. Using immunosequencing, the study profiled T cell repertoires from roughly 650 subjects and related those repertoires to cytomegalovirus serostatus. Along with the approximately 650-subject first cohort, a separate validation cohort of over a hundred different subjects was used. The study combined high-throughput TCR immunosequencing, statistical association of individual TCRs with disease status, and machine learning to predict cytomegalovirus infection status. A later analysis re-examined previously published TCR beta repertoires from more than 650 donors and added high-resolution HLA genotyping to investigate patterns of TCR occurrence. Rather than drawing on any new phenotypic data, the later analysis identified candidate immune exposures from TCR beta sequences and the way those sequences occurred across donors. An earlier analysis of 450 to 750 of the donors used high-throughput TCR beta sequencing to judge whether each TCR beta V gene segment behaved as functional or pseudogenic. Donor age, sex, ethnicity and CMV serostatus were compiled alongside the repertoire data. A later genetic analysis took genome-wide SNP genotypes for 398 of the 666 donors and used that subset as a discovery cohort. Every discovery cohort repertoire had been produced on one sequencing platform. HLA typing included class I and class II loci at four-digit resolution. Typing coverage varied by locus: roughly 620-640 donors for A, B, C, DRB1 and DQB1; under 550 for DQA1; about 600 for DPA1; some 470 for DPB1. Four to six DR-DQ haplotypes were handled as single units for association and clustering because linkage in the cohort was strong. Among 300 to 500 genotyped donors of the cohort, an average of about 220,000 unique TCR beta nucleotide sequences was sequenced per donor, of which 15% to 20% were non-productive. What the work shows at the level of the full study, not this receptor alone: A further reported finding was that TCR beta sequences accurately predicted the HLA-A and HLA-B alleles for most subjects in the first cohort. An earlier analysis of approximately 540 of the donors showed that most TCR beta V segments appeared in productive rearrangements either about 87% or about 30% of the time, which broadly matched IMGT annotations. Immune exposure information for the cohort was limited to CMV serostatus. A later analysis associated about 17,000 TCR beta sequences with specific HLA alleles at a false discovery rate of 0.05. Presence/absence analyses assumed roughly uniform sequencing depth across donors, an assumption that may not hold. In a later analysis, HLA-associated TCR beta chains showed more clonal expansion and lower generation probabilities than non-associated chains that were equally common. The sequencing pipeline was judged likely to have produced a cluster of highly shared sequence variants as a technical artifact. Correlated functional status among segregating V segments might be attributable to linkage disequilibrium, but an unknown experimental factor could not be ruled out. V-gene and J-gene trimming of TCR beta chains was associated with a missense DCLRE1C variant in a later genetic analysis, and the association was replicated in an independent cohort. Most CMV-associated TCR beta chains appeared to be HLA-restricted in a later analysis, and the HLA associations seemed to be driven largely by CMV exposure. In the study, 164 TCR beta chains were listed as associated with cytomegalovirus. While some public TCRs were present in many individuals, most TCR sequences turned up only very rarely across donors. Because counts were too low, more than 15 rarely observed V segments, including chromosome 9 orphons, were excluded from the earlier analysis of several hundred of the donors. Assigning TCR associations to individual alleles was difficult when HLA alleles, especially DR and DQ, strongly co-occurred. In a later analysis, several top co-occurrence clusters were reported to appear linked to parvovirus B19, influenza, CMV and Epstein-Barr virus. Only TCR beta chains were sequenced in this cohort, and the absence of alpha or paired-chain data limited detectable features. Because HLA typing was missing for some donors at each locus, association tests included only the typed subset. In vitro tests confirmed that a few of the cytomegalovirus-associated TCR beta chains recognize cytomegalovirus antigens. A later genetic analysis reported fewer N-insertions in productive TCRs among donors in an Asian-associated ancestry cluster than the roughly 700-donor mean. Cytomegalovirus status was reported to be diagnosed by the classifier with high specificity and sensitivity in both the original and validation cohorts. In a later analysis, the rate of TCR association differed among HLA loci, with DRB1 alleles having the most associated TCRs and HLA-C alleles having the fewest. The 87-base-pair reads could not distinguish some IMGT-functional V segments, including TRBV6-2 and TRBV6-3, so those segments were excluded. The authors suggested that the approach could potentially be extended to other disease states and immunological phenotypes.

The CDR1 and CDR2 encoded by the germline V gene (reference sequence) are LNHDA and SQIVND. Deletion took 3 bases off V and 4 bases off J, with a span of 19 bases between the germline ends. Inclusive of the bounding cysteine and phenylalanine, the CDR3 is 17 residues long. Just CDR3 DNA is preserved here, 51 bases in frame from base 1. The cohort was made up of 500 to 850 healthy bone marrow donors. At the time of sampling, every cohort member was nominally healthy, though immune exposures that went unrecorded were likely present. The donor tested CMV seronegative, placing the donor among the 350 or so seronegative members of the cohort. A peripheral blood sample was collected from each donor, and TCR beta sequencing was performed on peripheral blood mononuclear cells. Genomic DNA extraction from the blood cell samples was performed with the Qiagen DNeasy Blood Extraction Kit.

This sequence uses TRBV19 and TRBJ1-3; a tentative D call is TRBD1 (6 bases match). This clonotype originated in a man in his forties in good health and CMV-seronegative. Input material: PBMCs. The base sequence is TGTGCCAGTAGTATGGTTATTCTACAGGGTTCCGGAAACACCATATATTTT. Its product reads: CASSMVILQGSGNTIYF.